At least ten counts were recorded for the clone carrying this T cell receptor beta chain. Seattle's enrolled individuals joined amid active infection and were then monitored longitudinally. Germline CDR1 is SGHRS and CDR2 is YFSETQ. The V end lost 4 bases, the J end lost 2 bases, and 15 bases lay between the germline ends. The CDR3 is 16 amino acids. Per the original methods: Amplification with reference gene primers provided the estimates of nucleated cell counts. Some clones are missing from TCRdb's copy, which holds only in-frame ones; the method was immunoSEQ multiplex PCR. That table furnishes V, J and clone size, whereas the DNA furnished D and trimming. The table lists approximately 400,000 clones, more than 70% of them singletons, with approximately 12% in the top ten. This entry comes from a study of blood T cell repertoires in COVID-19. Study-level background: The study drew acute and convalescent COVID-19 samples from the United States, Italy and Spain. Nucleic acid was either cDNA or gDNA, and it came from T cells, B-cell-depleted T cells, or PBMCs.

The chain carries TRBV5-1 and TRBJ2-2; TRBD2 might be the D (5 bases). The sample taken for sequencing was peripheral blood. The receptor was isolated from a woman between 45 and 65 years old with COVID-19, enrolled during active disease. In DNA, the CDR3 is TGCGCCAGCAGCGTTCGGGGAAGTCAAAACACCGGGGAGCTGTTTTTT. This codes for CASSVRGSQNTGELFF. The full variable domain, with the rest looked up from reference TRBV5-1 and TRBJ2-2, is KAGVTQTPRYLIKTRGQQVTLSCSPISGHRSVSWYQQTPGQGLQFLFEYFSETQRNKGNFPGRFSGRQFSNSRSEMNVSTLELGDSALYLCASSVRGSQNTGELFFGEGSRLTVL.